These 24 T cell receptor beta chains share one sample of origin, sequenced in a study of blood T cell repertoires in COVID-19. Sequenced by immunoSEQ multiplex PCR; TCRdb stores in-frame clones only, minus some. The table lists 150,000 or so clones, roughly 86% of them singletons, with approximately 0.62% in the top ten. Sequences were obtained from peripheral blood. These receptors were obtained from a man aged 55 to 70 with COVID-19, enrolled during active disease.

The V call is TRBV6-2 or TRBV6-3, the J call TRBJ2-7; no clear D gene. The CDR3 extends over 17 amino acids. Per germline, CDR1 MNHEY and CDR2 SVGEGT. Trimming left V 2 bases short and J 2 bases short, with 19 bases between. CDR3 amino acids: CASSYPARMVTAYEQYF. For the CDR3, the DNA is TGTGCCAGCAGTTACCCAGCCCGAATGGTCACAGCCTACGAGCAGTACTTC.

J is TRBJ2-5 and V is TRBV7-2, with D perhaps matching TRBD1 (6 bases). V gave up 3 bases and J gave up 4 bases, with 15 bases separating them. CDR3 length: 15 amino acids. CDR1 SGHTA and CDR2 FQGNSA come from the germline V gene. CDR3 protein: CASSLPQGSGETQYF. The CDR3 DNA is TGTGCCAGCAGCTTGCCACAGGGTTCGGGAGAGACCCAGTACTTC.

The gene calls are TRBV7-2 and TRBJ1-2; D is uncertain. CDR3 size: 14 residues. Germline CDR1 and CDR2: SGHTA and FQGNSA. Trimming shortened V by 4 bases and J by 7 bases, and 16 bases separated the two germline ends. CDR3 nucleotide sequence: TGTGCCAGCAGCTCCCGATTAGGAGGGCCTGGCTACACCTTC. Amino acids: CASSSRLGGPGYTF.

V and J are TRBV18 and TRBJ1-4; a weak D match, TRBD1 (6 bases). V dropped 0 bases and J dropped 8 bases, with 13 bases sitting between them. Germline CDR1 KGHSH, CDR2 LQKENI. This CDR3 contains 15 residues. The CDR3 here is CASSPPTGMREKLFF. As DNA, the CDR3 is TGTGCCAGCTCACCACCGACAGGCATGCGGGAAAAACTGTTTTTT.

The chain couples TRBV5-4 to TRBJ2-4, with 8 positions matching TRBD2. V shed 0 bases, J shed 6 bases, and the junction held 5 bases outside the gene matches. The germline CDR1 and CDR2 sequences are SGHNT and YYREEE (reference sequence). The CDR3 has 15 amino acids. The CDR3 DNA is TGTGCCAGCAGCTTGGGGGGGACTAGTTTAAACATTCAGTACTTC. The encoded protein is CASSLGGTSLNIQYF.

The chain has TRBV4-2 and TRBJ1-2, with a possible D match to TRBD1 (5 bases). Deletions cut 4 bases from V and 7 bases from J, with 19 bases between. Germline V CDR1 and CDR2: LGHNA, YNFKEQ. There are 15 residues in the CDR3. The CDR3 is CASSLPGTSWSGYTF. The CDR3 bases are TGTGCCAGCAGCCTACCCGGGACTTCTTGGAGTGGCTACACCTTC.

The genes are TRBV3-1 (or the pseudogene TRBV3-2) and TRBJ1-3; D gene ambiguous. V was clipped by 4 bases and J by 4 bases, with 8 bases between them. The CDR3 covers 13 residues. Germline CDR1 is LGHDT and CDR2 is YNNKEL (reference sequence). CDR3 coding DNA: TGTGCCAGCAGCCGCGGCAGAGGAAACACCATATATTTT. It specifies CASSRGRGNTIYF.

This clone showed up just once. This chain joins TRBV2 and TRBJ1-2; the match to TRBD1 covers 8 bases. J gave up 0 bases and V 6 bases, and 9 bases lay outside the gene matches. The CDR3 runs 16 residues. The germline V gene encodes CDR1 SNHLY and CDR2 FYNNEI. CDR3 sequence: CASSDMGQEPNYGYTF. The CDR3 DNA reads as TGTGCCAGCAGCGATATGGGACAGGAACCTAACTATGGCTACACCTTC.

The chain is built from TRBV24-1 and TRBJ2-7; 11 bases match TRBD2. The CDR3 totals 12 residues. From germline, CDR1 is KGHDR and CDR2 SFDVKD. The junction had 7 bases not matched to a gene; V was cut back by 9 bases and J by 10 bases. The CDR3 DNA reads TGTGCCACCGAGCTAGCGGGAGGCCCACAGTACTTC. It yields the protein CATELAGGPQYF.

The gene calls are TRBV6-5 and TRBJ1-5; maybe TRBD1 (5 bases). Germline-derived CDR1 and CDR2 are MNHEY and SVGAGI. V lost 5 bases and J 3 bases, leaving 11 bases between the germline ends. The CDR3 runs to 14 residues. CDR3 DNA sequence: TGTGCCAGCAGTCTAGGGGCTACCAATCAGCCCCAGCATTTT. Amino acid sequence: CASSLGATNQPQHF.

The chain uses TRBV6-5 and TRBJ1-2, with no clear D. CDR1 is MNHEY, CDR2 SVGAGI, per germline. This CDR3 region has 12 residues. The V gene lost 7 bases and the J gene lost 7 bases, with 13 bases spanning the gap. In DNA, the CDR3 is TGTGCCAGCACCGACCGAGGTTTTGGCTACACCTTC. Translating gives CASTDRGFGYTF.

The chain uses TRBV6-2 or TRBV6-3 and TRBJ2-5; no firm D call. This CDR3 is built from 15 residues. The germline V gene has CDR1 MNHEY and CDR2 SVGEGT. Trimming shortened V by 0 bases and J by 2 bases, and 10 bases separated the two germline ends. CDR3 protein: CASSYSGSRQETQYF. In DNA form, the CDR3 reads TGTGCCAGCAGTTACTCGGGCAGCCGACAAGAGACCCAGTACTTC.

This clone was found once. The chain's CDR3 is CASSFETAMNTEAFF. CDR3 bases: TGCGCCAGCAGCTTCGAGACAGCCATGAACACTGAAGCTTTCTTT. V gene TRBV5-1 combines with J gene TRBJ1-1; D might be TRBD1 (5 bases). CDR3 length: 15 residues. Trimming stripped 2 bases from V and 0 bases from J, with 11 bases between. Germline V gene sequence: CDR1 SGHRS, CDR2 YFSETQ.

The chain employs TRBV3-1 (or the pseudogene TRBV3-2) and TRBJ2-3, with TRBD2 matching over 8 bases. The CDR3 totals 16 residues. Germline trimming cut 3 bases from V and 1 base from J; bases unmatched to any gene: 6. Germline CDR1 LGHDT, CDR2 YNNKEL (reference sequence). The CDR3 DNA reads TGTGCCAGCAGCCACTTTAGCGGGGATGGCACAGATACGCAGTATTTT. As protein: CASSHFSGDGTDTQYF.

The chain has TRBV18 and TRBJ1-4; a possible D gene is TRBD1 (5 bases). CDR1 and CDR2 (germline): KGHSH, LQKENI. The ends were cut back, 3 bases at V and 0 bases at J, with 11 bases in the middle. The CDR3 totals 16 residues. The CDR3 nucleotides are TGTGCCAGCTCACCCGCAGGGACTTCAACTAATGAAAAACTGTTTTTT. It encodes CASSPAGTSTNEKLFF.

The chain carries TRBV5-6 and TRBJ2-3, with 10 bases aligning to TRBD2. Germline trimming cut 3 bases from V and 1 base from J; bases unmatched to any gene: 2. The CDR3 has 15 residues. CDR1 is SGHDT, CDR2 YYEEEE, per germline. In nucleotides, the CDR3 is TGTGCCAGCAGCTCGAGCGGGGGGGGCACAGATACGCAGTATTTT. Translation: CASSSSGGGTDTQYF. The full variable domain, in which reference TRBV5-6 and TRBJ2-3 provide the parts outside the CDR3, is DAGVTQSPTHLIKTRGQQVTLRCSPKSGHDTVSWYQQALGQGPQFIFQYYEEEERQRGNFPDRFSGHQFPNYSSELNVNALLLGDSALYLCASSSSGGGTDTQYFGPGTRLTVL.

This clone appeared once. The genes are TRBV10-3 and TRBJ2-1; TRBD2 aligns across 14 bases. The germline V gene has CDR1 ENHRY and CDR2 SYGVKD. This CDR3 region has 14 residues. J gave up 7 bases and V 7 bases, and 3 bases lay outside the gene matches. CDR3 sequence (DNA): TGTGCCATCACCGGGACTAGCGGGGGAAATGAGCAGTTCTTC. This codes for CAITGTSGGNEQFF.

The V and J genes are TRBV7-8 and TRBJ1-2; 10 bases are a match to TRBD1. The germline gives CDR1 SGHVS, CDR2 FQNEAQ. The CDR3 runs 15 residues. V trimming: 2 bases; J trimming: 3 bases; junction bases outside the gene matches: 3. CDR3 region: CASSLLGTGDYGYTF. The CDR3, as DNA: TGTGCCAGCAGCTTACTCGGGACAGGGGACTATGGCTACACCTTC. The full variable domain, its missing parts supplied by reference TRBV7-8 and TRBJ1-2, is GAGVSQSPRYKVAKRGQDVALRCDPISGHVSLFWYQQALGQGPEFLTYFQNEAQLDKSGLPSDRFFAERPEGSVSTLKIQRTQQEDSAVYLCASSLLGTGDYGYTFGSGTRLTVV.

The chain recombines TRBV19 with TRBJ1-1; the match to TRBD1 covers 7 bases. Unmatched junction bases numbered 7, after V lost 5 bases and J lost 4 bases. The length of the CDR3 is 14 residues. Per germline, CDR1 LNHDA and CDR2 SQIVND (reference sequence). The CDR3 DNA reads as TGTGCCAGTAGTCCGCAAGGGGGCAGCACTGAAGCTTTCTTT. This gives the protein CASSPQGGSTEAFF.

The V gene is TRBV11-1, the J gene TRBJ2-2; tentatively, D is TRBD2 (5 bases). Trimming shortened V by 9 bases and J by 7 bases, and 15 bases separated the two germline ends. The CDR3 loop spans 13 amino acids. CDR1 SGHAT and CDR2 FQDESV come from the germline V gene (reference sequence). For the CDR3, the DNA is TGTGCCAGTAGCCCAGCGGAGCTCGGGGAGCTGTTTTTT. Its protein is CASSPAELGELFF.

The CDR3 nucleotides are TGTGCCAGCAGCCTCAGGGGGATGAACACTGAAGCTTTCTTT. Protein: CASSLRGMNTEAFF. This chain connects TRBV11-3 to TRBJ1-1; 7 bases match TRBD1. The CDR3 extends over 14 amino acids. The V and J ends lost 5 bases and 0 bases, in that order; junction bases with no gene match: 3. In germline, CDR1 is SGHNT, CDR2 YENEEA.

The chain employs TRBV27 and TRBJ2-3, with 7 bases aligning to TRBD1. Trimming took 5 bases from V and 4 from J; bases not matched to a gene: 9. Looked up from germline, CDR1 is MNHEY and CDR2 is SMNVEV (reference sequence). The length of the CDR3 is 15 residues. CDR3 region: CASSGKGGFADTQYF. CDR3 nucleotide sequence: TGTGCCAGCAGTGGAAAAGGGGGCTTTGCAGATACGCAGTATTTT.

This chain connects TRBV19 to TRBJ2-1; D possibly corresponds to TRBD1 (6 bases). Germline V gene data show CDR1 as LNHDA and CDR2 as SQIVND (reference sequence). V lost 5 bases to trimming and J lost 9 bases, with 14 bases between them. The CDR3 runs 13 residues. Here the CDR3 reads CASSPAQGFEQFF. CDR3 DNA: TGTGCCAGTAGTCCCGCACAGGGATTTGAGCAGTTCTTC.

CDR3 bases: TGTGCCAGCAGCTTGGACCCCGGGACAGGGATCTACGAGCAGTACTTC. It codes for CASSLDPGTGIYEQYF. The rearrangement links TRBV7-2 to TRBJ2-7; 9 nucleotides agree with TRBD1. The CDR3 spans 16 residues. The V gene's germline CDR1 is SGHTA and CDR2 FQGNSA. J gave up 3 bases and V 3 bases, and 9 bases lay outside the gene matches.